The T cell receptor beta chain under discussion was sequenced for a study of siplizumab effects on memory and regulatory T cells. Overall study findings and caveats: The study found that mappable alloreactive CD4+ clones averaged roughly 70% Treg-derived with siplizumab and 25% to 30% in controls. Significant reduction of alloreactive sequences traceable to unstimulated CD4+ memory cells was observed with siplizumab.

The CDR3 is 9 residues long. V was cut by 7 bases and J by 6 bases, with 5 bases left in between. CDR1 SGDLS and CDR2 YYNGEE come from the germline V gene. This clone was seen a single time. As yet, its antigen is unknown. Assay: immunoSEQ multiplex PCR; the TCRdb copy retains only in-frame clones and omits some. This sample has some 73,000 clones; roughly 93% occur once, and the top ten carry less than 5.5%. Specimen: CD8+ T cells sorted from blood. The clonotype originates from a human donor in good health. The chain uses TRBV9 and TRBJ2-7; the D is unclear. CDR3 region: CASGPEQYF. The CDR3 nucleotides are TGTGCCAGCGGGCCCGAGCAGTACTTC.